The 16 T cell receptor beta chains listed next were all sequenced from one sample in a study of blood T cell repertoires in COVID-19. Method: immunoSEQ multiplex PCR; TCRdb's copy keeps in-frame clones and lacks some. The data contain over 150,000 clones, 65% to 85% of them singletons. Sequenced input: peripheral blood. The receptors come from a woman of 80 years or more with active or convalescent COVID-19.

V and J are TRBV6-5 and TRBJ1-2, with D unresolved. Trimming took 0 bases from V and 2 from J, leaving 10 bases between them. The CDR3 has 15 amino acids. Germline CDR1 MNHEY, CDR2 SVGAGI. The CDR3 DNA reads as TGTGCCAGCAGTTACTCTCCGGGTATGAACTATGGCTACACCTTC. As protein: CASSYSPGMNYGYTF.

The J gene is TRBJ1-1, the V gene TRBV11-3, with D hard to call. The CDR3 is 13 residues long. CDR1 is SGHNT and CDR2 is YENEEA in the germline V gene. V was clipped by 4 bases and J by 6 bases, with 12 bases between them. The CDR3 protein is CASSSPRVPEAFF. The CDR3 DNA sequence: TGTGCCAGCAGCTCCCCGAGGGTGCCTGAAGCTTTCTTT.

V usage is TRBV9 and J usage is TRBJ2-2; TRBD1 agrees at 7 bases. Germline V gene data show CDR1 as SGDLS and CDR2 as YYNGEE. The CDR3 length is 18 residues. V gave up 0 bases and J gave up 5 bases; unmatched junction bases: 13. For the CDR3, the DNA is TGTGCCAGCAGCGTAGTCCCTGTTGACAGGGTTTCGACCGGGGAGCTGTTTTTT. Its protein product is CASSVVPVDRVSTGELFF. Filled out from reference TRBV9 and TRBJ2-2, the complete variable domain reads DSGVTQTPKHLITATGQRVTLRCSPRSGDLSVYWYQQSLDQGLQFLIQYYNGEERAKGNILERFSAQQFPDLHSELNLSSLELGDSALYFCASSVVPVDRVSTGELFFGEGSRLTVL.

CDR3 loop: CASSPGTAAHYF. The CDR3 region has the DNA TGTGCCAGCAGCCCCGGGACAGCTGCCCATTACTTC. V and J are TRBV3-1 (or the pseudogene TRBV3-2) and TRBJ2-7; 7 positions match TRBD1. Germline assignment: CDR1 LGHDT and CDR2 YNNKEL (reference sequence). The CDR3 extends over 12 amino acids. The V segment lost 4 bases and the J segment 13 bases; nucleotides outside the gene matches: 10.

The chain employs TRBV12-3 or TRBV12-4 and TRBJ2-7; possibly TRBD1 for D (5 bases). V lost 6 bases, J lost 3 bases, and 9 bases lay in between. This CDR3 contains 12 residues. CDR3 coding DNA: TGTGCCAGCAGCCAGGGATTCTACGAGCAGTACTTC. Translated, it gives CASSQGFYEQYF.

This chain connects TRBV14 to TRBJ1-1, with D uncertain. Germline lookup yields CDR1 SGHDN and CDR2 FVKESK. Trimming took 4 bases from V and 8 from J, leaving 14 bases between them. This CDR3 is built from 13 residues. CDR3 in DNA: TGTGCCAGCAGCCCTCCCTGGGGAGGGGAAGCTTTCTTT. This codes for CASSPPWGGEAFF.

The chain combines TRBV28 with TRBJ1-2, with 8 positions matching TRBD1. Germline CDR1 is MDHEN and CDR2 is SYDVKM. J gave up 2 bases and V 4 bases, and 6 bases lay outside the gene matches. The CDR3 loop spans 15 amino acids. CDR3 coding DNA: TGTGCCAGCAGTTCCGAGGACAGGGTCAACTATGGCTACACCTTC. Translation: CASSSEDRVNYGYTF.

This chain uses TRBV9 with TRBJ2-7, with D possibly being TRBD1 (6 bases). V was pared by 4 bases and J by 4 bases, with 9 bases between. CDR1 and CDR2 from the germline V gene are SGDLS and YYNGEE. This CDR3 region has 12 residues. CDR3 nucleotides: TGTGCCAGCAGCAAGCAGGGGTACGAGCAGTACTTC. Translated, it gives CASSKQGYEQYF.

The gene calls are TRBV18 and TRBJ1-1; 8 bases agree with TRBD1. The CDR3 runs to 14 residues. Trimming at V came to 5 bases and at J to 1 base, leaving 3 bases not matched to a gene. CDR1 is KGHSH and CDR2 is LQKENI in the germline V gene. The DNA of the CDR3 is TGTGCCAGCTCAGAACAGGGGGGGAACACTGAAGCTTTCTTT. Translated, it gives CASSEQGGNTEAFF.

The chain uses TRBV2 and TRBJ2-7; maybe TRBD1 (6 bases). Trimming stripped 6 bases from V and 7 bases from J, with 10 bases between. The CDR3 runs to 11 residues. Germline V gene lookup returns CDR1 SNHLY and CDR2 FYNNEI. DNA of the CDR3: TGTGCCAGCAGAAACAGGGTGGAGCAGTACTTC. As protein: CASRNRVEQYF.

This clone was seen more than once but under ten times. The chain couples TRBV27 to TRBJ1-6; D ambiguous. CDR1 and CDR2 (germline): MNHEY, SMNVEV (reference sequence). V was shortened by 6 bases and J by 0 bases, with 12 bases between the two germline ends. CDR3 length: 16 amino acids. CDR3 nucleotides: TGTGCCAGCAGGGGAGTGTGGAACTCCTATAATTCACCCCTCCACTTT. Encoded protein: CASRGVWNSYNSPLHF.

This clone has just one count. This rearrangement joins TRBV6-2 or TRBV6-3 to TRBJ2-7, with D perhaps TRBD2 (6 bases). V was pared by 0 bases and J by 0 bases, with 15 bases between. The CDR3 runs to 17 residues. Per the germline V gene, CDR1 is MNHEY and CDR2 is SVGEGT. The CDR3 spells CASSYSSGRTSSYEQYF. Here the CDR3 DNA reads TGTGCCAGCAGTTACTCGAGCGGGCGGACTTCCTCCTACGAGCAGTACTTC.

J is TRBJ1-2 and V is TRBV19, with TRBD1 as a possible D gene (6 bases). Germline-derived CDR1 and CDR2 are LNHDA and SQIVND (reference sequence). There are 14 residues in the CDR3. V was clipped by 6 bases and J by 6 bases, with 17 bases between them. DNA of the CDR3: TGTGCCAGTAGGCCCAGTGGGCAGGGGCATGGCTACACCTTC. As protein: CASRPSGQGHGYTF.

The chain couples TRBV2 to TRBJ2-7; 8 bases agree with TRBD2. In germline, CDR1 is SNHLY, CDR2 FYNNEI. This CDR3 is 12 amino acids long. Trimming removed 6 bases from V and 3 bases from J; junction bases left unmatched: 1. The CDR3 sequence is CASRRGGYEQYF. CDR3 in DNA: TGTGCCAGCAGACGGGGGGGCTACGAGCAGTACTTC. The variable domain in full, completed from reference TRBV2 and TRBJ2-7, reads EPEVTQTPSHQVTQMGQEVILRCVPISNHLYFYWYRQILGQKVEFLVSFYNNEISEKSEIFDDQFSVERPDGSNFTLKIRSTKLEDSAMYFCASRRGGYEQYFGPGTRLTVT.

The rearrangement uses TRBV11-3 and TRBJ2-1, with 15 bases that match TRBD2. The CDR3 consists of 17 residues. Germline CDR1 and CDR2: SGHNT and YENEEA. The V segment lost 8 bases and the J segment 5 bases; nucleotides outside the gene matches: 10. The CDR3 reads CASSRTSGGAWDNEQFF. Written as DNA, the CDR3 is TGTGCCAGCTCCCGGACTAGCGGGGGGGCCTGGGACAATGAGCAGTTCTTC.

This clone has a handful of counts. V usage is TRBV2 and J usage is TRBJ1-2; TRBD1 is a possible D gene (5 bases). The CDR3 is 15 amino acids. From germline, CDR1 is SNHLY and CDR2 FYNNEI. Deletions cut 3 bases from V and 4 bases from J, with 15 bases between. DNA of the CDR3: TGTGCCAGCAGTGATTTGGGCGGGGCGGCCTATGGCTACACCTTC. It yields the protein CASSDLGGAAYGYTF.